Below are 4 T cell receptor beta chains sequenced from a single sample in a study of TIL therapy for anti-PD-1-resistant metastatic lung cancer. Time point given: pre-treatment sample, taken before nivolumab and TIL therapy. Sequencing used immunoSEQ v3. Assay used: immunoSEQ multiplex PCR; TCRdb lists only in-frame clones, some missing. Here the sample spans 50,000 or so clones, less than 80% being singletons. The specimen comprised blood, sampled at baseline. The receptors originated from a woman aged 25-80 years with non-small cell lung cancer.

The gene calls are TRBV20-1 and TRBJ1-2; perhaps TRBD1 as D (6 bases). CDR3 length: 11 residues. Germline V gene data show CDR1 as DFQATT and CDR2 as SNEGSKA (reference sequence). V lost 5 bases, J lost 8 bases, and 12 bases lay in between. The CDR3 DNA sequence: TGCAGTGCTGACCAGGGGTGGGGCTACACCTTC. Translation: CSADQGWGYTF.

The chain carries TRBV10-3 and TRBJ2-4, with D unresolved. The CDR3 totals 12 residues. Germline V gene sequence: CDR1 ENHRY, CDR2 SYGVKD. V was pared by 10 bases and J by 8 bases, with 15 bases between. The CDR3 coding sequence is TGTGCCACCGCCGGGCCAGGAGACATTCAGTACTTC. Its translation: CATAGPGDIQYF.

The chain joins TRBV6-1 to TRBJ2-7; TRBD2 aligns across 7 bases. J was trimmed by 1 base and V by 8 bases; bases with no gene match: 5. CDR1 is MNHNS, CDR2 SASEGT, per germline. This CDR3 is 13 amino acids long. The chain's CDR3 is CASAPGGSYEQYF. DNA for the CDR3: TGTGCCAGCGCTCCCGGGGGGTCCTACGAGCAGTACTTC.

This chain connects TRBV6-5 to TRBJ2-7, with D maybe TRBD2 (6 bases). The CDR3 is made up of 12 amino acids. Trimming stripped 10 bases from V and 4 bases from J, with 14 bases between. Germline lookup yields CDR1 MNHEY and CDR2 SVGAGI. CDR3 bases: TGTGCCACCTCAACGGGGGTATACGAGCAGTACTTC. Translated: CATSTGVYEQYF.